This entry lists 27 T cell receptor beta chains sequenced from one sample in a study of CD8+CD57+ T cells in acquired aplastic anemia. Both TCR beta VDJ combination and CDR3 sequence profiling were carried out. Genomic DNA was the template for this profiling. From the reads, TCRdb called clonotypes with MiXCR, one entry per CDR3 protein. The repertoire holds some 140,000 distinct CDR3 sequences, with roughly 40% as singletons. The material sequenced was sorted CD4+, CD8+, or CD8+CD57+ T cells (not recorded which) from PBMCs. These receptors were taken from a human donor in good health, serving as a control.

The CDR3 DNA reads TGCAGCGTTCCAGGACTAGCGGGGGGCACAGATACGCAGTATTTT. Its translation: CSVPGLAGGTDTQYF. This chain uses TRBV29-1 with TRBJ2-3, with 13 nucleotides matching TRBD2. CDR3 length: 15 amino acids. Germline V CDR1 and CDR2: SQVTM, ANQGSEA. Unmatched junction bases numbered 3, after V lost 5 bases and J lost 1 base.

With regard to this clonotype: Since a much larger clone is just one base distant, this may be a read error. The chain joins TRBV3-1 to TRBJ1-2; D perhaps matches TRBD1 (5 bases). The V and J ends lost 4 bases and 13 bases respectively, with 19 bases between them. CDR1 is LGHDT, CDR2 YNNKEL, per germline (reference sequence). The CDR3 length is 13 residues. The chain's CDR3 is CASSPGTEARCTF. CDR3 nucleotides: TGTGCCAGCAGCCCGGGGACGGAGGCAAGGTGCACCTTC.

This clonotype was recorded many times. The chain carries TRBV9 and TRBJ2-3; no clear D. Trimming removed 3 bases at V and 1 base at J, with 3 bases between. The germline V gene has CDR1 SGDLS and CDR2 YYNGEE. The CDR3 totals 12 residues. The CDR3 here is CASSAGTDTQYF. DNA for the CDR3: TGTGCCAGCAGCGCGGGCACAGATACGCAGTATTTT.

The gene calls are TRBV15 and TRBJ2-7, with 7 bases identical to TRBD1. Germline trimming cut 4 bases from V and 8 bases from J; bases unmatched to any gene: 8. This CDR3 has 13 amino acids. Germline CDR1 LNHNV, CDR2 YYDKDF (reference sequence). This CDR3 is CATSIGTDIKQYF. The CDR3 nucleotides are TGTGCCACCAGCATAGGGACAGACATAAAGCAGTACTTC.

This clonotype came up a few times. J is TRBJ1-2 and V is TRBV20-1, with TRBD1 matching 8 bases. The CDR3 loop spans 13 amino acids. Unmatched junction bases numbered 5, after V lost 5 bases and J lost 3 bases. Germline-derived CDR1 and CDR2 are DFQATT and SNEGSKA (reference sequence). The CDR3, as DNA: TGCAGTGCTTTGGACAGGGATGACTATGGCTACACCTTC. This encodes CSALDRDDYGYTF.

The rearrangement links TRBV2 to TRBJ1-6, with D perhaps TRBD1 (6 bases). Trimming stripped 4 bases from V and 15 bases from J, with 13 bases between. This CDR3 spans 12 amino acids. In germline, CDR1 is SNHLY, CDR2 FYNNEI. DNA for the CDR3: TGTGCCAGCAGTGGGGACACACCATTCCTCCACTTT. Its translation: CASSGDTPFLHF.

This clonotype was counted at least ten times. Here the CDR3 DNA reads TGTGCCAGTAGTATGGCCGCAACTAGGGGCCCCTACGAGCAGTACTTC. Its protein product is CASSMAATRGPYEQYF. The V and J genes are TRBV19 and TRBJ2-7; D possibly uses TRBD1 or TRBD2 (5 bases each). Germline V lookup: CDR1 LNHDA, CDR2 SQIVND (reference sequence). V was pared by 3 bases and J by 2 bases, with 17 bases between. CDR3 size: 16 residues.

The rearrangement links TRBV20-1 to TRBJ1-5; D uncertain. Trimming removed 6 bases from V and 3 bases from J, with 15 bases in between. Germline V gene data show CDR1 as DFQATT and CDR2 as SNEGSKA (reference sequence). The CDR3 is 14 residues long. The CDR3 nucleotides are TGCAGTGCCTTCGCTGCCCAGGTCAATCAGCCCCAGCATTTT. It translates to CSAFAAQVNQPQHF.

In this sample, this clonotype turned up a few times. This chain links TRBV5-1 with TRBJ2-3; 9 bases match TRBD1. This CDR3 is built from 19 residues. Looked up from germline, CDR1 is SGHRS and CDR2 is YFSETQ. J gave up 0 bases and V 1 base, and 12 bases lay outside the gene matches. In DNA, the CDR3 is TGCGCCAGCAGCTTGACAGGACAGGGGTCTCCTTACAGCACAGATACGCAGTATTTT. As protein: CASSLTGQGSPYSTDTQYF. Variable domain in full (rest from reference TRBV5-1 and TRBJ2-3): KAGVTQTPRYLIKTRGQQVTLSCSPISGHRSVSWYQQTPGQGLQFLFEYFSETQRNKGNFPGRFSGRQFSNSRSEMNVSTLELGDSALYLCASSLTGQGSPYSTDTQYFGPGTRLTVL.

The J gene is TRBJ2-1, the V gene TRBV19; no firm D call. Between the trimmed V and J ends, which lost 3 bases and 9 bases, there was a span of 9 bases. The CDR3 sequence is 12 residues long. Germline V gene lookup returns CDR1 LNHDA and CDR2 SQIVND (reference sequence). The CDR3 sequence: CASSIRAGEQFF. DNA of the CDR3: TGTGCCAGTAGTATTCGGGCTGGTGAGCAGTTCTTC.

V usage is TRBV2 and J usage is TRBJ2-5; 7 bases are shared with TRBD2. CDR3 length: 12 amino acids. Per the germline V gene, CDR1 is SNHLY and CDR2 is FYNNEI. The V gene end was trimmed by 8 bases and the J gene end by 5 bases; junction bases not matched to a gene: 5. CDR3 in amino acids: CASYGLDETQYF. CDR3 sequence (DNA): TGTGCCAGCTATGGACTAGACGAGACCCAGTACTTC.

At least ten counts were recorded for this clonotype. The rearrangement uses TRBV6-6 and TRBJ1-1; 8 nucleotides match TRBD1. This CDR3 region has 14 residues. V lost 6 bases and J lost 1; bases outside the gene matches: 4. Germline V gene lookup returns CDR1 MNHNY and CDR2 SVGAGI (reference sequence). The CDR3 nucleotides are TGTGCCAGCAGATGGACAGGGACGAACACTGAAGCTTTCTTT. It encodes CASRWTGTNTEAFF.

A remark on this clonotype: An end of the junction does not agree with germline; a read error may underlie this. The CDR3 DNA is TGTGCCAGCAGCTTAGGAGGTCTAGCGGGGGCCCGAACCGGGGAGTTGTTTTTT. Translated, it gives CASSLGGLAGARTGELFF. The chain combines TRBV11-1 with TRBJ2-2, with 10 bases identical to TRBD2. This CDR3 region has 18 residues. CDR1 and CDR2 from the germline V gene are SGHAT and FQDESV (reference sequence). Using reference TRBV11-1 and TRBJ2-2 for the parts outside the CDR3, the full variable domain is EAEVAQSPRYKITEKSQAVAFWCDPISGHATLYWYRQILGQGPELLVQFQDESVVDDSQLPKDRFSAERLKGVDSTLKIQPAELGDSAMYLCASSLGGLAGARTGELFFGEGSRLTVL.

Only a few counts were recorded for this clonotype. Possible read error: a much larger clone is one base away. This chain uses TRBV7-9 with TRBJ1-2; maybe TRBD1 (5 bases). Trimming took off 5 bases at V and 4 bases at J, with 14 bases between the two ends. Germline V gene sequence: CDR1 SEHNR, CDR2 FQNEAQ (reference sequence). This CDR3 is 14 amino acids long. This CDR3 reads CASSRGDGSYGYTF. CDR3 sequence (DNA): TGTGCCAGCAGCCGGGGGGACGGGTCCTATGGCTACACCTTC.

This clonotype was recorded many times. V gene TRBV20-1 combines with J gene TRBJ2-1; either TRBD1 or TRBD2 may fit D (6 bases each). The CDR3 has 14 residues. Germline CDR1 is DFQATT and CDR2 is SNEGSKA (reference sequence). Between the trimmed V and J ends, which lost 1 base and 8 bases, there was a span of 15 bases. The DNA for the CDR3 is TGCAGTGCTAGAGGAGGATCCGGGGGCGATGAGCAGTTCTTC. It is translated as CSARGGSGGDEQFF.

The chain is built from TRBV7-2 and TRBJ2-7, with 11 bases aligning to TRBD2. Germline lookup yields CDR1 SGHTA and CDR2 FQGNSA. V shed 4 bases, J shed 3 bases, and the junction held 5 bases outside the gene matches. The CDR3 runs 15 residues. CDR3 sequence reads: CASSSPLAGVYEQYF. DNA for the CDR3: TGTGCCAGCAGCTCGCCACTAGCGGGGGTCTACGAGCAGTACTTC. Together with reference TRBV7-2 and TRBJ2-7, the CDR3 gives the full variable domain: GAGVSQSPSNKVTEKGKDVELRCDPISGHTALYWYRQSLGQGLEFLIYFQGNSAPDKSGLPSDRFSAERTGGSVSTLTIQRTQQEDSAVYLCASSSPLAGVYEQYFGPGTRLTVT.

J is TRBJ1-1 and V is TRBV2; D not certain. This CDR3 is 14 amino acids long. The germline V gene encodes CDR1 SNHLY and CDR2 FYNNEI. Trimming stripped 1 base from V and 3 bases from J, with 9 bases between. In DNA form, the CDR3 reads TGTGCCAGCAGTGAAGATGTTGATGACACTGAAGCTTTCTTT. Encoded protein: CASSEDVDDTEAFF. The variable domain in full, with the rest retrieved from reference TRBV2 and TRBJ1-1, is EPEVTQTPSHQVTQMGQEVILRCVPISNHLYFYWYRQILGQKVEFLVSFYNNEISEKSEIFDDQFSVERPDGSNFTLKIRSTKLEDSAMYFCASSEDVDDTEAFFGQGTRLTVV.

This clonotype was counted many times. The rearrangement links TRBV6-2 or TRBV6-3 to TRBJ2-7, with 13 bases identical to TRBD2. The CDR3 is 20 residues long. Per germline, CDR1 MNHEY and CDR2 SVGEGT. Trimming removed 2 bases from V and 5 bases from J; junction bases left unmatched: 18. CDR3 residues: CASSYGLTSGGSGDLHEQYF. The CDR3 region has the DNA TGTGCCAGCAGTTACGGGCTGACTAGCGGGGGGTCTGGAGATTTACACGAGCAGTACTTC.

The chain joins TRBV20-1 to TRBJ2-1; TRBD2 aligns across 12 bases. The CDR3 loop spans 15 amino acids. Trimming at V came to 3 bases and at J to 7 bases, leaving 7 bases not matched to a gene. The germline V gene has CDR1 DFQATT and CDR2 SNEGSKA (reference sequence). The CDR3 region is CSASLAGGLRNEQFF. For the CDR3, the DNA is TGCAGTGCTAGCCTAGCGGGAGGGCTGAGGAATGAGCAGTTCTTC.

This chain uses TRBV28 with TRBJ1-3; D is unclear. Looked up from germline, CDR1 is MDHEN and CDR2 is SYDVKM. The CDR3 sequence is 11 residues long. V was clipped by 1 base and J by 11 bases, with 6 bases between them. The CDR3 region is CASSLSQSIYF. DNA for the CDR3: TGTGCCAGCAGTTTATCACAGTCCATATATTTT.

The chain joins TRBV5-1 to TRBJ2-1; TRBD2 matches 7 bases. The CDR3 is 14 residues long. The trim removed 4 bases at V and 6 bases at J, leaving 7 bases unmatched. Germline CDR1 SGHRS, CDR2 YFSETQ. The CDR3 spells CASSPTGGPNEQFF. DNA for the CDR3: TGCGCCAGCAGCCCTACGGGGGGACCCAATGAGCAGTTCTTC.

As to this clonotype: Sequence at one end of the junction differs from germline and may be a read error. The gene calls are TRBV6-1 and TRBJ1-6; TRBD1 agrees at 7 bases. This CDR3 has 14 amino acids. Germline CDR1 is MNHNS and CDR2 is SASEGT. CDR3 region: CSSRAEGAHSPLHF. The CDR3 nucleotides are TGTTCCAGCAGGGCTGAGGGGGCTCATTCACCCCTCCACTTT.

The sample holds a few counts of this clonotype. J is TRBJ2-1 and V is TRBV24-1; 8 bases match TRBD2. In germline, CDR1 is KGHDR, CDR2 SFDVKD. Losses at the gene ends were 5 bases for V and 10 bases for J; bases not matched to a gene: 15. The length of the CDR3 is 16 residues. The CDR3 is CATSGSRGGASKEQFF. CDR3 coding DNA: TGTGCCACCAGTGGGTCTCGGGGGGGCGCGTCTAAGGAGCAGTTCTTC.

The V call is TRBV2, the J call TRBJ1-2, with D possibly TRBD1 on 5 matching bases. Trimming removed 5 bases from V and 4 bases from J, with 11 bases in between. The CDR3 covers 13 residues. Looked up from germline, CDR1 is SNHLY and CDR2 is FYNNEI. CDR3 loop: CASSQGLSYGYTF. The CDR3 coding sequence is TGTGCCAGCAGTCAGGGTCTGAGCTATGGCTACACCTTC.

By sample share, this clonotype is medium-sized (0.01 to 0.1%). This chain links TRBV29-1 with TRBJ2-7; 8 bases map to TRBD1. This CDR3 region has 12 residues. The ends lost 3 bases at V and 3 bases at J; junction bases unmatched: 1. From germline, CDR1 is SQVTM and CDR2 ANQGSEA. CDR3 sequence reads: CSVDGTGYEQYF. The CDR3 DNA reads as TGCAGCGTTGATGGGACAGGCTACGAGCAGTACTTC.

This chain links TRBV19 with TRBJ1-2, with 9 nucleotides matching TRBD1. V lost 6 bases, J lost 6 bases, and 11 bases stayed unmatched. The CDR3 covers 15 residues. Looked up from germline, CDR1 is LNHDA and CDR2 is SQIVND (reference sequence). CDR3 protein: CASSRRRQGGDGYTF. The CDR3 nucleotides read TGTGCCAGTAGCCGCCGGCGACAGGGGGGCGATGGCTACACCTTC.

In its sample, this clonotype was seen many times. V is TRBV20-1 and J is TRBJ2-7; 9 bases line up with TRBD1. V shed 0 bases and J 4 bases; nucleotides not matched to a gene: 4. Germline assignment: CDR1 DFQATT and CDR2 SNEGSKA (reference sequence). The CDR3 is 14 residues long. The CDR3 region has the DNA TGCAGTGCTAGAGATGGGACAGGGAAGTACGAGCAGTACTTC. Translated, it gives CSARDGTGKYEQYF.